The 15 T cell receptor beta chains below come from one sample, sequenced in a study of OX40 agonist ivuxolimab in advanced cancers. The table came from immunoSEQ multiplex PCR; TCRdb's copy has only in-frame clones and leaves some out. The data contain 35,000 to 50,000 clones, more than 70% of them singletons. This specimen was CD4+ or CD8+ T cells sorted from blood, taken in a trial of the OX40 agonist ivuxolimab. Every receptor here comes from an adult with an advanced solid tumor such as melanoma, head and neck, liver or kidney cancer.

Written as DNA, the CDR3 is TGTGCCAGCAGCCCCATTCCCGCCCAGGGGCAGTACTTC. Protein product: CASSPIPAQGQYF. The chain carries TRBV7-2 and TRBJ2-7; possible D gene TRBD1, 5 bases. Trimming pared 5 bases from V and 9 bases from J, leaving 17 bases between. CDR1 and CDR2 from the germline V gene are SGHTA and FQGNSA. CDR3 length: 13 amino acids.

This clone was found once. V and J are TRBV7-2 and TRBJ1-6, with TRBD1 identical over 8 bases. The germline V gene encodes CDR1 SGHTA and CDR2 FQGNSA. Trimming took 3 bases from V and 8 from J; bases not matched to a gene: 12. The CDR3 is 17 amino acids. DNA for the CDR3: TGTGCCAGCAGCTTCCCCCTGTTAGGGACAGGTGATTCACCCCTCCACTTT. Amino acids: CASSFPLLGTGDSPLHF.

This chain joins TRBV5-1 and TRBJ1-2; a possible D gene is TRBD1 (6 bases). The V gene lost 0 bases and the J gene lost 8 bases, with 14 bases spanning the gap. The germline CDR1 and CDR2 sequences are SGHRS and YFSETQ. The CDR3 is made up of 14 amino acids. CDR3 in amino acids: CASSLVDRRVGYTF. In DNA, the CDR3 is TGCGCCAGCAGCTTGGTAGACAGGCGGGTAGGCTACACCTTC.

The chain is built from TRBV30 and TRBJ2-1; the D is unclear. V lost 0 bases, J lost 7 bases, and 10 bases lay in between. The CDR3 runs to 13 residues. CDR1 GTSNPN and CDR2 SVGIG come from the germline V gene (reference sequence). The CDR3 sequence is CAWSVQLRNEQFF. CDR3 bases: TGTGCCTGGAGTGTACAACTTCGGAATGAGCAGTTCTTC. Looking up the rest from reference TRBV30 and TRBJ2-1 gives the full variable domain: SQTIHQWPATLVQPVGSPLSLECTVEGTSNPNLYWYRQAAGRGLQLLFYSVGIGQISSEVPQNLSASRPQDRQFILSSKKLLLSDSGFYLCAWSVQLRNEQFFGPGTRLTVL.

V and J are TRBV19 and TRBJ2-1; 8 bases agree with TRBD2. Germline V gene data show CDR1 as LNHDA and CDR2 as SQIVND (reference sequence). CDR3 length equals 13 residues. Unmatched junction bases numbered 5, after V lost 6 bases and J lost 7 bases. CDR3 sequence (DNA): TGTGCCAGTAGCGGGGGGGCCGCGAATGAGCAGTTCTTC. Translating it yields CASSGGAANEQFF.

This chain uses TRBV10-2 with TRBJ2-5; 9 bases agree with TRBD2. Trimming cost V 4 bases and J 5 bases; bases outside gene matches: 8. The CDR3 has 15 residues. The germline V gene encodes CDR1 WSHSY and CDR2 SAAADI. The CDR3 protein is CASSGGGGAGETQYF. CDR3 coding DNA: TGCGCCAGCAGTGGAGGCGGGGGGGCCGGGGAGACCCAGTACTTC.

The V call is TRBV14, the J call TRBJ2-7; D not resolved. The CDR3 sequence is 14 residues long. Germline CDR1 reads SGHDN; CDR2 reads FVKESK. V was pared by 1 base and J by 1 base, with 8 bases between. The CDR3 sequence is CASSQVHRSYEQYF. The CDR3 DNA sequence: TGTGCCAGCAGCCAAGTCCACAGATCCTACGAGCAGTACTTC.

The rearrangement joins TRBV28 to TRBJ1-5; D uncertain. The CDR3 covers 14 residues. Deletions cut 6 bases from V and 3 bases from J, with 12 bases between. Germline loops: CDR1 MDHEN, CDR2 SYDVKM. CDR3 DNA sequence: TGTGCCAGCAGCCCCGACATGAACAATCAGCCCCAGCATTTT. Residues: CASSPDMNNQPQHF. Based on the CDR3 plus reference TRBV28 and TRBJ1-5, the full variable domain is DVKVTQSSRYLVKRTGEKVFLECVQDMDHENMFWYRQDPGLGLRLIYFSYDVKMKEKGDIPEGYSVSREKKERFSLILESASTNQTSMYLCASSPDMNNQPQHFGDGTRLSIL.

V is TRBV27 and J is TRBJ2-7, with 9 bases matching TRBD1. The CDR3 is made up of 14 amino acids. Trimming cost V 6 bases and J 3 bases; bases outside gene matches: 6. CDR1 MNHEY and CDR2 SMNVEV come from the germline V gene (reference sequence). The CDR3, as DNA: TGTGCCAGCAGCATATACAGGGGGCTCTACGAGCAGTACTTC. Its translation is CASSIYRGLYEQYF.

The DNA of the CDR3 is TGTGCCAGCAGCCCCCCCGGGCCCCGGCCCCAGCATTTT. It codes for CASSPPGPRPQHF. The genes are TRBV28 and TRBJ1-5, with D unclear. CDR3 length: 13 residues. V lost 6 bases to trimming and J lost 9 bases, with 15 bases between them. CDR1 MDHEN and CDR2 SYDVKM come from the germline V gene.

This chain links TRBV6-5 with TRBJ2-7; TRBD1 or TRBD2 may be the D gene (5 bases each). The ends were cut back, 2 bases at V and 3 bases at J, with 14 bases in the middle. The length of the CDR3 is 15 residues. Germline CDR1 reads MNHEY; CDR2 reads SVGAGI. CDR3 sequence: CASSYGYGAIYEQYF. The CDR3 region has the DNA TGTGCCAGCAGTTACGGTTACGGGGCCATCTACGAGCAGTACTTC.

The V gene is TRBV27, the J gene TRBJ2-5; unclear D gene. The ends were cut back, 5 bases at V and 5 bases at J, with 18 bases in the middle. The CDR3 length is 15 residues. The germline V gene has CDR1 MNHEY and CDR2 SMNVEV (reference sequence). The CDR3 DNA follows: TGTGCCAGCAGTCCCCTTGTTGGTTCCTGGGAGACCCAGTACTTC. It translates to CASSPLVGSWETQYF.

This clone was counted once. CDR3 coding DNA: TGTGCCAGCATGGGGCAGGGGGTTTCTGAAGCTTTCTTT. The encoded protein is CASMGQGVSEAFF. The chain uses TRBV6-1 and TRBJ1-1; TRBD1 agrees at 7 bases. V gave up 7 bases and J gave up 6 bases; unmatched junction bases: 8. CDR1 and CDR2 (germline): MNHNS, SASEGT. CDR3 length: 13 residues.

V gene TRBV5-1 combines with J gene TRBJ2-1; perhaps TRBD1 as D (6 bases). CDR1 and CDR2 (germline): SGHRS, YFSETQ. The V end was cut by 1 base, the J end by 5 bases, with 13 bases between. This CDR3 comprises 15 residues. In DNA form, the CDR3 reads TGCGCCAGCAGCTTGTCAGGGGTTAACAACAATGAGCAGTTCTTC. Amino acids: CASSLSGVNNNEQFF.

The chain is built from TRBV6-1 and TRBJ2-4; no clear D gene. Germline CDR1 MNHNS, CDR2 SASEGT. With 8 bases removed from V and 0 bases from J, the gap between germline ends came to 11 bases. The CDR3 spans 14 residues. The CDR3 sequence is CASDPTVAKNIQYF. The CDR3 DNA sequence: TGTGCCAGCGATCCGACGGTAGCCAAAAACATTCAGTACTTC.